This TCR beta chain was recorded in a study of patients and donors after allogeneic stem cell transplantation. TCRdb reanalysed the RT-PCR reads using MiXCR and keeps one entry per CDR3 protein. Here the sample spans about a million distinct CDR3 sequences, about a sixth being singletons. The CDR3 covers 14 residues. In germline, CDR1 is MNHNS, CDR2 SASEGT. Trimming cost V 7 bases and J 3 bases; bases outside gene matches: 8. Sequences were obtained from blood, either unsorted or a sorted T cell fraction (not recorded which). This sequence joins TRBV6-1 and TRBJ2-7, with 8 bases that match TRBD1. The sequence came from a human donor who was either an allogeneic HSCT recipient or a stem cell or donor lymphocyte infusion donor (not recorded which). It is not recorded whose cells these are; they may come from a transplant donor. The CDR3 here is CASKHWTGNYEQYF. In DNA form, the CDR3 reads TGTGCCAGCAAACACTGGACAGGGAACTACGAGCAGTACTTC.